One and the same sample provided the 27 T cell receptor beta chains below, sequenced in a study of blood T cell repertoires in COVID-19. Only in-frame clones appear in the TCRdb table, and some are missing; sequencing was by immunoSEQ multiplex PCR. The sample includes approximately 290,000 clones, about 89% of them seen just once. Sequencing used peripheral blood. These receptor sequences come from a man aged 25-40 years with acute or convalescent COVID-19.

This chain joins TRBV6-5 and TRBJ1-1, with D perhaps matching TRBD1 (6 bases). V was shortened by 0 bases and J by 0 bases, with 8 bases between the two germline ends. This CDR3 spans 15 amino acids. Looked up from germline, CDR1 is MNHEY and CDR2 is SVGAGI. CDR3 sequence reads: CASSYSRTVNTEAFF. The CDR3 DNA reads TGTGCCAGCAGTTACTCGAGGACAGTGAACACTGAAGCTTTCTTT.

The chain employs TRBV29-1 and TRBJ2-7; 9 nucleotides match TRBD1. The CDR3 runs to 12 residues. Germline V gene data show CDR1 as SQVTM and CDR2 as ANQGSEA. The J segment lost 7 bases and the V segment lost 7 bases, leaving 8 bases of the junction unmatched. CDR3 bases: TGCAGCGCCTCGGACAGGGGAGAAGAGCAGTACTTC. This encodes CSASDRGEEQYF.

The chain joins TRBV5-1 to TRBJ2-5; 7 nucleotides align to TRBD2. The CDR3 runs to 15 residues. V lost 6 bases, J lost 3 bases, and 11 bases stayed unmatched. Germline V gene lookup returns CDR1 SGHRS and CDR2 YFSETQ. For the CDR3, the DNA is TGCGCCAGCACCCGCCGAGCGGGGCGCGAAGAGACCCAGTACTTC. Protein: CASTRRAGREETQYF.

The chain is built from TRBV3-1 (or the pseudogene TRBV3-2) and TRBJ2-7; 11 bases fit TRBD2. The CDR3 has 16 residues. Looked up from germline, CDR1 is LGHDT and CDR2 is YNNKEL (reference sequence). With V trimmed by 4 bases and J by 0 bases, 5 bases remained unmatched. This chain's CDR3 is CASSLGTSGTSYEQYF. CDR3 DNA sequence: TGTGCCAGCAGCCTCGGGACTAGCGGTACCTCCTACGAGCAGTACTTC.

The rearrangement joins TRBV5-5 to TRBJ2-3, with 7 bases matching TRBD1. This CDR3 contains 16 residues. Germline CDR1 is SGHKS and CDR2 is YYEKEE (reference sequence). J was trimmed by 0 bases and V by 0 bases; bases with no gene match: 4. CDR3 sequence reads: CASSLEGATSTDTQYF. The CDR3 DNA reads TGTGCCAGCAGCTTGGAGGGGGCAACTAGCACAGATACGCAGTATTTT. The whole variable domain, remainder taken from reference TRBV5-5 and TRBJ2-3, is DAGVTQSPTHLIKTRGQQVTLRCSPISGHKSVSWYQQVLGQGPQFIFQYYEKEERGRGNFPDRFSARQFPNYSSELNVNALLLGDSALYLCASSLEGATSTDTQYFGPGTRLTVL.

V usage is TRBV11-2 and J usage is TRBJ2-2; 9 bases agree with TRBD2. The length of the CDR3 is 17 residues. Trimming took 5 bases from V and 1 from J; bases not matched to a gene: 8. The germline gives CDR1 SGHAT, CDR2 FQNNGV. In DNA, the CDR3 is TGTGCCAGCAGCGTTCCCATAGCGGGAGTGAACACCGGGGAGCTGTTTTTT. Translated: CASSVPIAGVNTGELFF.

Comment on this clone: The sample contains more than one DNA sequence encoding this CDR3. This chain uses TRBV28 with TRBJ1-5; no firm D call. The V end lost 6 bases, the J end lost 0 bases, and 6 bases lay between the germline ends. Germline lookup yields CDR1 MDHEN and CDR2 SYDVKM. This CDR3 region has 13 residues. CDR3 nucleotides: TGTGCCAGCAGACGGGATAGCAATCAGCCCCAGCATTTT. It yields the protein CASRRDSNQPQHF.

The chain couples TRBV4-1 to TRBJ1-1; 7 nucleotides line up with TRBD1. The CDR3 spans 16 residues. Germline loops: CDR1 MGHRA, CDR2 YSYEKL. V gave up 0 bases and J gave up 0 bases; unmatched junction bases: 4. The CDR3 sequence: CASSQDGTALNTEAFF. CDR3 coding DNA: TGCGCCAGCAGCCAAGATGGGACAGCTTTGAACACTGAAGCTTTCTTT.

V usage is TRBV28 and J usage is TRBJ2-5; the match to TRBD1 covers 11 bases. The trim removed 6 bases at V and 1 base at J, leaving 4 bases unmatched. Germline lookup yields CDR1 MDHEN and CDR2 SYDVKM. The CDR3 runs to 15 residues. Here the CDR3 DNA reads TGTGCCAGCAGAACCGGGACAGGGGGCCAAGAGACCCAGTACTTC. This codes for CASRTGTGGQETQYF. Full variable domain (missing parts from reference TRBV28 and TRBJ2-5): DVKVTQSSRYLVKRTGEKVFLECVQDMDHENMFWYRQDPGLGLRLIYFSYDVKMKEKGDIPEGYSVSREKKERFSLILESASTNQTSMYLCASRTGTGGQETQYFGPGTRLLVL.

The CDR3: CASSVESGSVADTQYF. The CDR3, as DNA: TGTGCCAGCAGCGTAGAAAGCGGGAGCGTCGCAGATACGCAGTATTTT. V usage is TRBV9 and J usage is TRBJ2-3; 8 nucleotides line up with TRBD2. Trimming cost V 0 bases and J 4 bases; bases outside gene matches: 7. Germline V gene data show CDR1 as SGDLS and CDR2 as YYNGEE. The CDR3 length is 16 residues.

The table lists this clone with a count of one. The J gene is TRBJ2-2, the V gene TRBV7-8; TRBD2 aligns across 10 bases. The CDR3 loop spans 15 amino acids. The germline CDR1 and CDR2 sequences are SGHVS and FQNEAQ. J lost 7 bases, V lost 5 bases, and 7 bases had no gene match. The CDR3 DNA sequence: TGTGCCAGCAGCCAGCGGGGGGGCCGTGTCGGGGAGCTGTTTTTT. Protein: CASSQRGGRVGELFF.

V and J are TRBV5-1 and TRBJ2-1; TRBD2 matches at 8 bases. CDR3 length: 15 residues. Germline V CDR1 and CDR2: SGHRS, YFSETQ. With 2 bases clipped from V and 9 bases from J, the junction kept 10 bases outside the gene matches. The CDR3 loop reads CASSFRAGGGSEQFF. CDR3 sequence (DNA): TGCGCCAGCAGCTTCCGCGCGGGGGGTGGGTCTGAGCAGTTCTTC. Based on the CDR3 plus reference TRBV5-1 and TRBJ2-1, the full variable domain is KAGVTQTPRYLIKTRGQQVTLSCSPISGHRSVSWYQQTPGQGLQFLFEYFSETQRNKGNFPGRFSGRQFSNSRSEMNVSTLELGDSALYLCASSFRAGGGSEQFFGPGTRLTVL.

The rearrangement uses TRBV29-1 and TRBJ2-1; D is ambiguous. The CDR3 consists of 13 residues. The germline V gene has CDR1 SQVTM and CDR2 ANQGSEA. V dropped 6 bases and J dropped 9 bases, with 18 bases sitting between them. CDR3 protein: CSVAFPLLSEQFF. The CDR3 nucleotides read TGCAGCGTCGCCTTCCCGTTATTGAGTGAGCAGTTCTTC.

The chain uses TRBV6-5 and TRBJ1-5; TRBD1 might be the D (5 bases). V lost 8 bases, J lost 2 bases, and 16 bases lay in between. The CDR3 length is 15 residues. The germline V gene encodes CDR1 MNHEY and CDR2 SVGAGI. The DNA for the CDR3 is TGTGCCAGCGCGGGGCCCCGGTGGGGCAATCAGCCCCAGCATTTT. Protein: CASAGPRWGNQPQHF.

The CDR3 sequence: CSASPHPSSYNSPLHF. The CDR3 DNA is TGCAGTGCTAGTCCCCATCCGAGCTCCTATAATTCACCCCTCCACTTT. The genes are TRBV20-1 and TRBJ1-6; D remains ambiguous. The V gene's germline CDR1 is DFQATT and CDR2 SNEGSKA (reference sequence). The germline V and J ends were trimmed by 3 bases and 0 bases, with 12 bases remaining between them. This CDR3 spans 16 amino acids.

This chain uses TRBV7-3 with TRBJ2-2; D might be TRBD1 (6 bases). The germline V gene has CDR1 SGHTA and CDR2 FQGTGA. The ends were cut back, 4 bases at V and 4 bases at J, with 10 bases in the middle. CDR3 size: 14 residues. Written as DNA, the CDR3 is TGTGCCAGCAGCTACAGGGTTGCCACCGGGGAGCTGTTTTTT. It specifies CASSYRVATGELFF.

The chain has TRBV19 and TRBJ1-5; the match to TRBD1 covers 7 bases. The germline CDR1 and CDR2 sequences are LNHDA and SQIVND (reference sequence). Losses at the gene ends were 9 bases for V and 3 bases for J; bases not matched to a gene: 8. The CDR3 loop spans 14 amino acids. CDR3 loop: CASRLQGINQPQHF. CDR3 bases: TGTGCCAGCAGACTACAGGGGATCAATCAGCCCCAGCATTTT.

The chain couples TRBV6-5 to TRBJ1-5, with a weak D call TRBD1 (5 bases). V was pared by 3 bases and J by 4 bases, with 10 bases between. The CDR3 has 14 residues. Per germline, CDR1 MNHEY and CDR2 SVGAGI. The CDR3 nucleotides read TGTGCCAGCAGTTATGGGGGGATGAATCAGCCCCAGCATTTT. Translating gives CASSYGGMNQPQHF.

The chain has TRBV6-6 and TRBJ1-5; D remains unclear. CDR1 is MNHNY, CDR2 SVGAGI, per germline (reference sequence). V shed 7 bases and J shed 4 bases, with 14 bases lying between them. The CDR3 totals 14 residues. The CDR3: CASIKGGQNQPQHF. The CDR3 coding sequence is TGTGCCAGCATCAAGGGAGGGCAGAATCAGCCCCAGCATTTT.

This clone was picked up one time. The genes are TRBV6-5 and TRBJ2-3; the match to TRBD1 covers 10 bases. J was trimmed by 4 bases and V by 2 bases; bases with no gene match: 3. Per the germline V gene, CDR1 is MNHEY and CDR2 is SVGAGI. CDR3 size: 15 residues. In nucleotides, the CDR3 is TGTGCCAGCAGTTACGGGACAGGGGACCCAGATACGCAGTATTTT. It translates to CASSYGTGDPDTQYF.

The rearrangement joins TRBV7-3 to TRBJ2-1; D might be TRBD1 (6 bases). This CDR3 comprises 15 residues. CDR1 and CDR2 (germline): SGHTA, FQGTGA. Trimming took off 3 bases at V and 1 base at J, with 10 bases between the two ends. The CDR3 is CASSLGAGSYNEQFF. Here the CDR3 DNA reads TGTGCCAGCAGCTTGGGGGCTGGATCCTACAATGAGCAGTTCTTC.

CDR3 sequence reads: CASSLRTVGRTDTQYF. CDR3 nucleotide sequence: TGTGCCAGCAGCTTGCGGACAGTGGGGCGCACAGATACGCAGTATTTT. V and J are TRBV11-3 and TRBJ2-3; maybe TRBD1 (6 bases). V lost 3 bases and J 1 base, leaving 14 bases between the germline ends. Germline CDR1 and CDR2: SGHNT and YENEEA. The CDR3 is 16 amino acids.

The chain employs TRBV6-5 and TRBJ2-3; the match to TRBD2 covers 11 bases. Trimming cost V 7 bases and J 3 bases; bases outside gene matches: 6. CDR3 length: 15 residues. The germline gives CDR1 MNHEY, CDR2 SVGAGI. The CDR3 spells CASNPPSGGTDTQYF. For the CDR3, the DNA is TGTGCCAGCAATCCCCCTAGCGGGGGGACAGATACGCAGTATTTT.

The V gene is TRBV5-4, the J gene TRBJ2-5, with D tentatively TRBD2 (6 bases). The germline V gene encodes CDR1 SGHNT and CDR2 YYREEE (reference sequence). The CDR3 is made up of 15 amino acids. V lost 4 bases, J lost 5 bases, and 18 bases lay in between. CDR3 in amino acids: CASSKRLGRLETQYF. CDR3 sequence (DNA): TGTGCCAGCAGCAAGCGACTAGGGAGGTTGGAGACCCAGTACTTC.

This clone was detected only a few times. The genes are TRBV7-9 and TRBJ1-2, with 10 bases aligning to TRBD1. The V segment lost 2 bases and the J segment 9 bases; nucleotides outside the gene matches: 9. Looked up from germline, CDR1 is SEHNR and CDR2 is FQNEAQ (reference sequence). This CDR3 is 15 amino acids long. CDR3 loop: CASSLPLGQGPSYTF. The CDR3, as DNA: TGTGCCAGCAGCTTACCCCTGGGACAGGGGCCCAGCTACACCTTC.

This clone was recorded only once. The chain carries TRBV3-1 (or the pseudogene TRBV3-2) and TRBJ2-7; weak D call: TRBD2 (6 bases). Trimming pared 5 bases from V and 3 bases from J, leaving 14 bases between. Germline V gives CDR1 LGHDT, CDR2 YNNKEL (reference sequence). The CDR3 runs to 14 residues. CDR3 sequence: CASSKTSSGYEQYF. The CDR3 nucleotides read TGTGCCAGCAGCAAGACTAGTTCCGGCTACGAGCAGTACTTC.

Comments on this clone: Other DNA sequences in the sample encode the same CDR3. V is TRBV19 and J is TRBJ2-7; TRBD2 is a possible D gene (6 bases). Germline lookup yields CDR1 LNHDA and CDR2 SQIVND (reference sequence). The length of the CDR3 is 14 residues. The V and J ends lost 3 bases and 3 bases respectively, with 12 bases between them. The chain's CDR3 is CASSIGGTGYEQYF. The CDR3 DNA sequence: TGTGCCAGTAGTATCGGAGGGACCGGCTACGAGCAGTACTTC.